This TCR beta chain appears in the sequencing data of a study of tumor and adjacent non-tumor tissue in lung cancer. As for the study in general: Histology: about twelve adenocarcinoma, a couple of squamous cell carcinoma, 1 small cell lung cancer.

No cell sorting was done before RNA was extracted from the tissue. Chemotherapy-naive patients with new lung cancer underwent thoracic surgery in China, August–November 2014. V lost 0 bases, J lost 10 bases, and 15 bases lay in between. Germline V gives CDR1 LGHNT, CDR2 FRNRAP. This CDR3 contains 14 residues. Study outcomes and limitations: Patients with more diverse tumor TCRs had worse survival. In normal lung, the top 100 clones were significantly more dominant than in tumor.

A modified ARM-PCR protocol with three rounds of nested PCR amplified TCRbeta. TCRdb fed the multiplex PCR reads into MiXCR, producing one record per CDR3 protein. Of around 140,000 distinct CDR3 sequences in the sample, 60% to 70% were seen once. This clonotype was recorded a few times. As yet, its antigen is unknown. This clonotype was sampled from a man aged 55 to 70 with small cell lung cancer. The chain joins TRBV12-5 to TRBJ1-1; D possibly corresponds to TRBD1 (5 bases). Sequences were obtained from lung tumor tissue. CDR3 residues: CASGLVPICTGAFF. The CDR3 bases are TGTGCTAGTGGTTTGGTACCGATTTGTACAGGAGCTTTCTTT.